A single sample gave rise to the 11 T cell receptor beta chains below, sequenced in a study of vaccination and CD4 T cells after COVID-19. An Oncomine TCR Beta short-read assay was used to sequence the DNA from cultured CD4+ T cells. In TCRdb, the PCR reads were re-called with MiXCR into one record per CDR3 protein. Of about 15,000 distinct CDR3 sequences in the sample, roughly 50% were seen once. Which antigens these TCRs recognize remains unknown. Regarding treatment: approximately 11-day PBMC culture with coronavirus spike peptide pools or control peptides (ViraFEST assay). The sample consisted of CD4+ T cells from blood, cultured in vitro. These receptors originate from a human donor who had recovered from COVID-19.

V is TRBV30 and J is TRBJ2-3; D is possibly TRBD1 (6 bases). This CDR3 is built from 13 residues. Trimming removed 7 bases from V and 3 bases from J, with 14 bases in between. Germline CDR1 reads GTSNPN; CDR2 reads SVGIG (reference sequence). For the CDR3, the DNA is TGTGCCTCCTCACAGGGTCCGACAGATACGCAGTATTTT. Protein product: CASSQGPTDTQYF.

The chain is built from TRBV2 and TRBJ2-7; TRBD2 agrees at 12 bases. V dropped 8 bases and J dropped 3; count of bases not matched to a gene: 5. This CDR3 has 14 amino acids. Germline assignment: CDR1 SNHLY and CDR2 FYNNEI. The CDR3, as DNA: TGTGCCAGCTCGGGACTAGCGGGCTACTACGAGCAGTACTTC. Protein: CASSGLAGYYEQYF.

J is TRBJ2-1 and V is TRBV15; D perhaps matches TRBD2 (6 bases). This CDR3 is 16 amino acids long. Trimming removed 1 base at V and 0 bases at J, with 10 bases between. Germline lookup yields CDR1 LNHNV and CDR2 YYDKDF (reference sequence). CDR3 amino acids: CATSRAPRGSYNEQFF. The CDR3 coding sequence is TGTGCCACCAGCAGAGCCCCGCGGGGCTCCTACAATGAGCAGTTCTTC.

This clonotype turned up a few times. This chain connects TRBV11-3 to TRBJ2-2; no reliable D call. V lost 5 bases to trimming and J lost 2 bases, with 9 bases between them. The CDR3 runs 14 residues. Germline V gives CDR1 SGHNT, CDR2 YENEEA. The CDR3: CASSQRQNTGELFF. In DNA, the CDR3 is TGTGCCAGCAGCCAGAGACAAAACACCGGGGAGCTGTTTTTT.

This chain joins TRBV20-1 and TRBJ2-7; D unclear. The germline CDR1 and CDR2 sequences are DFQATT and SNEGSKA (reference sequence). Trimming took 3 bases from V and 7 from J, leaving 16 bases between them. The CDR3 is 13 amino acids. The CDR3: CSARSPAHREQYF. In DNA, the CDR3 is TGCAGTGCTAGGTCGCCGGCTCATAGGGAGCAGTACTTC.

The gene calls are TRBV6-2 or TRBV6-3 and TRBJ2-1; D is uncertain. The CDR3 totals 12 residues. The V gene's germline CDR1 is MNHEY and CDR2 SVGEGT. The germline V and J ends were trimmed by 2 bases and 8 bases, with 7 bases remaining between them. CDR3 sequence (DNA): TGTGCCAGCAGTTACGCGGTCTATGAGCAGTTCTTC. This translates into CASSYAVYEQFF.

V usage is TRBV7-2 and J usage is TRBJ2-1, with 10 bases identical to TRBD2. V lost 0 bases, J lost 10 bases, and 12 bases stayed unmatched. Germline CDR1 is SGHTA and CDR2 is FQGNSA. The CDR3 sequence is 17 residues long. Here the CDR3 reads CASSLASSGSWTREQFF. The CDR3 coding sequence is TGTGCCAGCAGCTTAGCCTCTAGCGGGAGTTGGACTCGAGAGCAGTTCTTC.

This clonotype has more than one count but fewer than ten. The J gene is TRBJ1-5, the V gene TRBV6-1; 10 bases are a match to TRBD1. CDR1 and CDR2 (germline): MNHNS, SASEGT. This CDR3 has 16 residues. Trimming cost V 6 bases and J 1 base; bases outside gene matches: 6. CDR3 bases: TGTGCCAGCAGCACCGGGACAGGGGTAAGCAATCAGCCCCAGCATTTT. Its translation is CASSTGTGVSNQPQHF.

This rearrangement joins TRBV11-2 to TRBJ1-2; D is unresolved. Germline V CDR1 and CDR2: SGHAT, FQNNGV. The length of the CDR3 is 14 residues. V was pared by 5 bases and J by 0 bases, with 10 bases between. The CDR3 DNA sequence: TGTGCCAGCAGCCCCCTCGGTCCTAACTATGGCTACACCTTC. This translates into CASSPLGPNYGYTF.

The V and J genes are TRBV2 and TRBJ2-7; TRBD1 is a possible D gene (5 bases). CDR3 length: 14 residues. In germline, CDR1 is SNHLY, CDR2 FYNNEI. Trimming shortened V by 7 bases and J by 7 bases, and 20 bases separated the two germline ends. CDR3 amino acids: CASKGQGRMREQYF. As DNA, the CDR3 is TGTGCCAGCAAGGGGCAGGGTCGGATGAGGGAGCAGTACTTC. Complete variable domain (other parts from reference TRBV2 and TRBJ2-7): EPEVTQTPSHQVTQMGQEVILRCVPISNHLYFYWYRQILGQKVEFLVSFYNNEISEKSEIFDDQFSVERPDGSNFTLKIRSTKLEDSAMYFCASKGQGRMREQYFGPGTRLTVT.

This clonotype has just a few counts. The chain has TRBV7-2 and TRBJ1-2; possible D gene TRBD1, 5 bases. Trimming took off 5 bases at V and 5 bases at J, with 12 bases between the two ends. Germline-derived CDR1 and CDR2 are SGHTA and FQGNSA. This CDR3 is 13 amino acids long. The CDR3 region is CASSLSRGYGYTF. The CDR3 DNA is TGTGCCAGCAGCCTCTCTAGGGGATATGGCTACACCTTC.